This T cell receptor beta chain derives from a study of blood T cell repertoires in COVID-19. Data came from immunoSEQ multiplex PCR; TCRdb stores just in-frame clones and leaves some out. The sample carries hundreds of thousands of clones, roughly 86% recorded once. The sequencing input was peripheral blood. The receptor was isolated from a woman aged 60-75 years who had recovered from COVID-19.

For the CDR3, the DNA is TGTGCCAGCTCAAGGGCGACAGGGGGAAGCTCCTATAATTCACCCCTCCACTTT. The encoded protein is CASSRATGGSSYNSPLHF. V and J are TRBV18 and TRBJ1-6; 9 bases fit TRBD1. The germline V gene has CDR1 KGHSH and CDR2 LQKENI. The CDR3 totals 18 residues. V lost 5 bases, J lost 0 bases, and 8 bases stayed unmatched.